This T cell receptor beta chain was retrieved from a study of shared clonotypes between healthy human individuals. The method was immunoSEQ multiplex PCR; TCRdb's version includes in-frame clones alone and lacks a portion of them. Counted here are some 740,000 clones, 80% to 95% occurring once; the ten biggest clones make up around 24%. V trimming: 4 bases; J trimming: 5 bases; junction bases outside the gene matches: 9. Germline values: CDR1 SGDLS, CDR2 YYNGEE. The CDR3 runs to 15 residues. Naive CD8 isolation took CD45RO-negative cells positively selected for CCR7 and excluded terminally differentiated effector memory CD45RA+ cells.

The V and J genes are TRBV9 and TRBJ2-7; 10 bases are shared with TRBD2. Sequences were obtained from naive CD8+ T cells sorted from blood. The TCR sequence derives from a man aged 30 to 45 in good health. This CDR3 is CASSPGTSGTHEQYF. The CDR3 coding sequence is TGTGCCAGCAGCCCCGGCACTAGCGGGACTCACGAGCAGTACTTC. Filled out from reference TRBV9 and TRBJ2-7, the complete variable domain reads DSGVTQTPKHLITATGQRVTLRCSPRSGDLSVYWYQQSLDQGLQFLIQYYNGEERAKGNILERFSAQQFPDLHSELNLSSLELGDSALYFCASSPGTSGTHEQYFGPGTRLTVT.